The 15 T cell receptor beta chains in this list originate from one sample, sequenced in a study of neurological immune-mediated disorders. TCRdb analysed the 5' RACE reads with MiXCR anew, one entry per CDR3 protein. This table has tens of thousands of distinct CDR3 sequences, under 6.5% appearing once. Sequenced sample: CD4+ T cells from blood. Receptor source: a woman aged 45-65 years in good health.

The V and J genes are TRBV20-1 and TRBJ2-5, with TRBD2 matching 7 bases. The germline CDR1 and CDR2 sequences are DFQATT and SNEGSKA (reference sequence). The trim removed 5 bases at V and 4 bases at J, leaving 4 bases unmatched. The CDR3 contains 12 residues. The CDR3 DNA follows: TGCAGTGCTCCCCGCGGGGGAGAGACCCAGTACTTC. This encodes CSAPRGGETQYF.

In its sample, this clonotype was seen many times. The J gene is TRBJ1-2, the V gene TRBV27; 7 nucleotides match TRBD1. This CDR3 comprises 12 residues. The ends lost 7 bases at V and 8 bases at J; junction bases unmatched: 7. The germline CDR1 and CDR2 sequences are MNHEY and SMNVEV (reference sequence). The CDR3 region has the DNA TGTGCCAGCAAGAGTACAGGGGAGGGCTACACCTTC. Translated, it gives CASKSTGEGYTF.

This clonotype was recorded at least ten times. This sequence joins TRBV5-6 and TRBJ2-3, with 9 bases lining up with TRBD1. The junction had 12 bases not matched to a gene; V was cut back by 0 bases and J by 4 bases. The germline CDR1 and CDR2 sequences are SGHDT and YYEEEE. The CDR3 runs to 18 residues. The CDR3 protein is CASSLERVGQGLSDTQYF. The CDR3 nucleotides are TGTGCCAGCAGCTTGGAGAGAGTGGGACAGGGTTTATCAGATACGCAGTATTTT.

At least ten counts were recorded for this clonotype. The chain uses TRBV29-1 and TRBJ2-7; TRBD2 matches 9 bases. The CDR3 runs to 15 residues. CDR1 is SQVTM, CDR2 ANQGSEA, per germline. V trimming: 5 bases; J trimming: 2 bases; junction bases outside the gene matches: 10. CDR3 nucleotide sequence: TGCAGCGTTCTCAAATTAGCGGGAGTTACCTACGAGCAGTACTTC. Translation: CSVLKLAGVTYEQYF.

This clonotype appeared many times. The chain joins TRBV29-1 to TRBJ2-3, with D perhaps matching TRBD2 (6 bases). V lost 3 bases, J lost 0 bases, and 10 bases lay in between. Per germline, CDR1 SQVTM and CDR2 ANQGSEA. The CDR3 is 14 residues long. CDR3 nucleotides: TGCAGCGTTGAGGGGGGTTGGAGCACAGATACGCAGTATTTT. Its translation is CSVEGGWSTDTQYF.

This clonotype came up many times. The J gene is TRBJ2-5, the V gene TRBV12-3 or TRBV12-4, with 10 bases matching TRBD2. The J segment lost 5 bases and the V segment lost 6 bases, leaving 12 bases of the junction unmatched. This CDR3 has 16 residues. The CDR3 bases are TGTGCCAGCAGCTGGGGAAGCGGGAGGGCCGCCGAGACCCAGTACTTC. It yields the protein CASSWGSGRAAETQYF.

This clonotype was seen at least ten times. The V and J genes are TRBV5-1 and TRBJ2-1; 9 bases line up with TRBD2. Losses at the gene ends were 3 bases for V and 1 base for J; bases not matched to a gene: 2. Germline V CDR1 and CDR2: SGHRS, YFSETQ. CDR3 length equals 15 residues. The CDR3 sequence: CASSWSGGSYNEQFF. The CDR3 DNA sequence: TGCGCCAGCAGCTGGAGCGGGGGGTCCTACAATGAGCAGTTCTTC.

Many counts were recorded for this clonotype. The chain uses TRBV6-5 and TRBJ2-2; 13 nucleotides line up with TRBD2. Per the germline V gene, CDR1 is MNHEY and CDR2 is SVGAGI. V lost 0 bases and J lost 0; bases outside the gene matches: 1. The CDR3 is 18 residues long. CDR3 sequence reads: CASSYSGTSGANTGELFF. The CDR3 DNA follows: TGTGCCAGCAGTTACTCAGGGACTAGCGGGGCGAACACCGGGGAGCTGTTTTTT.

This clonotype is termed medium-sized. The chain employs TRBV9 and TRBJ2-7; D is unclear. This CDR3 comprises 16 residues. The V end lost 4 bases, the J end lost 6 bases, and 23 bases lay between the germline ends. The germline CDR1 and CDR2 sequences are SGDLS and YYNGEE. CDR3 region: CASSPRPTVASAEQYF. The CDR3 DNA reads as TGTGCCAGCAGCCCCAGACCGACGGTCGCCTCAGCCGAGCAGTACTTC.

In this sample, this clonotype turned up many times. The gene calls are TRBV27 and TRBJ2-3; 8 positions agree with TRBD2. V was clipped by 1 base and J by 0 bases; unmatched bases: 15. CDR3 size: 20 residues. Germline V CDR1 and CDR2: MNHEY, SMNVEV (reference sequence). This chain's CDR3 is CASSLYPPRKAGGSTDTQYF. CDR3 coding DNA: TGTGCCAGCAGTTTATACCCCCCAAGGAAGGCGGGGGGAAGCACAGATACGCAGTATTTT.

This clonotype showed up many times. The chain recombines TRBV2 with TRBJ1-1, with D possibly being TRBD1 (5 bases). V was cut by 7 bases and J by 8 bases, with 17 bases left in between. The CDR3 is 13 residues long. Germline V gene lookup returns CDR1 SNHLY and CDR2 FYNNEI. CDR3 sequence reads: CASIMTAWPEAFF. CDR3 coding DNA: TGTGCCAGCATTATGACAGCCTGGCCCGAAGCTTTCTTT.

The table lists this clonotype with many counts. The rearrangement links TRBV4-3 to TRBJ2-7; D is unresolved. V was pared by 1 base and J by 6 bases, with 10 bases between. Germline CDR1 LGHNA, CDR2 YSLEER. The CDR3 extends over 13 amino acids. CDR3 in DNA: TGCGCCAGCAGCCAAGTCGTGGGCAGCGAGCAGTACTTC. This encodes CASSQVVGSEQYF.

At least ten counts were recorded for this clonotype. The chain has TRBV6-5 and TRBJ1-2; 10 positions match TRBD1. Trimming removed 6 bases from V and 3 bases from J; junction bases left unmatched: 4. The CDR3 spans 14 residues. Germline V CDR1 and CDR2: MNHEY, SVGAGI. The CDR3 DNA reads TGTGCCAGCAGCTGGACAGGGGGTGACTATGGCTACACCTTC. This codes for CASSWTGGDYGYTF.

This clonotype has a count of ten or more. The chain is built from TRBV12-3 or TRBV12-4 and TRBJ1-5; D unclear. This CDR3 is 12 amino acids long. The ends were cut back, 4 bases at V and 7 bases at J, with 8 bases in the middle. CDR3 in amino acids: CASSSFGQPQHF. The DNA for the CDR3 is TGTGCCAGCAGTTCATTTGGACAGCCCCAGCATTTT.

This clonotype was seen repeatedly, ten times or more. CDR3 sequence: CASSLTRRTDTQYF. The CDR3 DNA reads TGTGCCAGCAGCTTAACACGACGCACAGATACGCAGTATTTT. The J gene is TRBJ2-3, the V gene TRBV7-8, with D unresolved. The CDR3 contains 14 residues. With 2 bases removed from V and 1 base from J, the gap between germline ends came to 7 bases. Germline V gene data show CDR1 as SGHVS and CDR2 as FQNEAQ.